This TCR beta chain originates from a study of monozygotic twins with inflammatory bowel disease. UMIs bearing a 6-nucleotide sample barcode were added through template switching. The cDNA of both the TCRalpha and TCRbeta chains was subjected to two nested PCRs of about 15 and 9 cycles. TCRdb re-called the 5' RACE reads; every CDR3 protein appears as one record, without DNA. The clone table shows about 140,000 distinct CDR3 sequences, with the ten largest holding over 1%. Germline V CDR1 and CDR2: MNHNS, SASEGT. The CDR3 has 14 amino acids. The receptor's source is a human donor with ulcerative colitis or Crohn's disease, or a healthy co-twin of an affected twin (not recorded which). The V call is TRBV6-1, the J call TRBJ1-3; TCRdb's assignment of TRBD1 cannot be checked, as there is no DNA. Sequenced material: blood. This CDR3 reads CASNPDSSGNTIYF.